This TCR beta chain was sequenced in a study of blood T cell repertoires in COVID-19. As for the study in general: T cells, B-cell-depleted T cells, or PBMCs supplied cDNA or gDNA.

Sequencing used immunoSEQ multiplex PCR; TCRdb keeps in-frame clones, though not all of them. In the table there are about 180,000 clones, approximately 86% of which are singletons. V dropped 3 bases and J dropped 0 bases, with 9 bases sitting between them. This CDR3 has 14 amino acids. The V gene's germline CDR1 is MGHDK and CDR2 SYGVNS. The chain has TRBV25-1 and TRBJ2-7; perhaps TRBD2 as D (6 bases). The sequence was collected from a woman aged 30 to 39 with active or convalescent COVID-19. The sequencing input was peripheral blood. CDR3 sequence (DNA): TGTGCCAGCAGTGACCCGACTAGCTCCTACGAGCAGTACTTC. Encoded protein: CASSDPTSSYEQYF.